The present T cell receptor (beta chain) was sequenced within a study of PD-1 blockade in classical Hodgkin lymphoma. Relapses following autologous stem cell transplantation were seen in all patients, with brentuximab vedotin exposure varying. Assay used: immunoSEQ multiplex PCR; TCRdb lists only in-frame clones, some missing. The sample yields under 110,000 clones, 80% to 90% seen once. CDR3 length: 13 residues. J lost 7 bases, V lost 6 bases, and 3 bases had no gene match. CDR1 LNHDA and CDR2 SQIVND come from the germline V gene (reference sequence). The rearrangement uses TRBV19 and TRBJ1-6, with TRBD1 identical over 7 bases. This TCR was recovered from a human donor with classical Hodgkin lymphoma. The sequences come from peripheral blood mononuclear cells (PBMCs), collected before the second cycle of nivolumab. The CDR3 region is CASSEGANSPLHF. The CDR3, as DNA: TGTGCCAGTAGCGAGGGGGCGAATTCACCCCTCCACTTT.